A single sample is the source of the 24 T cell receptor beta chains below, sequenced in a study of response to subunit inactivated influenza vaccine. TCRdb reprocessed the RT-PCR reads via MiXCR and lists one record per CDR3 protein. The sample includes some 500,000 distinct CDR3 sequences, 13% seen only once; the top ten take 10% to 15%. Here the sequenced sample was PBMCs from blood, taken more than 35 days after vaccination. The source of these receptors is a man aged 45-65 years who received an inactivated influenza vaccine.

Regarding this clonotype: Here the CDR3 omits its conserved ending phenylalanine or tryptophan, so a read error is the likely source. The V gene is TRBV6-2 or TRBV6-3, the J gene TRBJ2-1, with TRBD2 matching over 11 bases. V shed 7 bases, J shed 10 bases, and the junction held 9 bases outside the gene matches. Germline V gives CDR1 MNHEY, CDR2 SVGEGT. CDR3 length: 14 residues. The CDR3 bases are TGTGCCAGCACCACCGGGACTAGCGGACAAGAGCAGTTCTTA. Protein product: CASTTGTSGQEQFL.

This chain joins TRBV27 and TRBJ2-5; weak D call: TRBD1 (6 bases). The V and J ends lost 2 bases and 3 bases respectively, with 16 bases between them. This CDR3 spans 16 amino acids. CDR1 is MNHEY and CDR2 is SMNVEV in the germline V gene (reference sequence). The DNA of the CDR3 is TGTGCCAGCAGTTTAGGGGCCGGGGACAAAGAAGAGACCCAGTACTTC. Translating it yields CASSLGAGDKEETQYF.

The rearrangement uses TRBV20-1 and TRBJ2-1; 12 bases are shared with TRBD2. Trimming took 1 base from V and 10 from J; bases not matched to a gene: 14. Germline loops: CDR1 DFQATT, CDR2 SNEGSKA (reference sequence). The CDR3 is 17 amino acids. CDR3 sequence reads: CSARAGLAGPERGEQFF. DNA of the CDR3: TGCAGTGCTAGAGCCGGACTAGCGGGACCCGAACGAGGGGAGCAGTTCTTC.

There are a few counts of this clonotype. The chain couples TRBV7-9 to TRBJ1-1; the D gene is possibly TRBD1 (6 bases). The V gene lost 7 bases and the J gene lost 3 bases, with 15 bases spanning the gap. CDR1 SEHNR and CDR2 FQNEAQ come from the germline V gene (reference sequence). This CDR3 comprises 14 residues. This CDR3 is CASTRYREYTEAFF. The CDR3 region has the DNA TGTGCCAGCACCCGTTACAGGGAATACACTGAAGCTTTCTTT. The full variable domain, completed using reference TRBV7-9 and TRBJ1-1, is DTGVSQNPRHKITKRGQNVTFRCDPISEHNRLYWYRQTLGQGPEFLTYFQNEAQLEKSRLLSDRFSAERPKGSFSTLEIQRTEQGDSAMYLCASTRYREYTEAFFGQGTRLTVV.

The J gene is TRBJ1-2, the V gene TRBV7-2; TRBD1 might be the D (5 bases). Trimming left V 3 bases short and J 4 bases short, with 12 bases between. Germline CDR1 and CDR2: SGHTA and FQGNSA. This CDR3 contains 14 residues. This CDR3 is CASSLKGQGYGYTF. CDR3 bases: TGTGCCAGCAGCTTGAAGGGGCAGGGCTATGGCTACACCTTC.

In its sample, this clonotype was seen a few times. The V gene is TRBV6-1, the J gene TRBJ1-5; D is undetermined. CDR1 and CDR2 (germline): MNHNS, SASEGT. Deletions cut 1 base from V and 0 bases from J, with 10 bases between. The CDR3 is 16 amino acids. Here the CDR3 reads CASSEGPDHSNQPQHF. The DNA of the CDR3 is TGTGCCAGCAGTGAAGGCCCTGACCATAGCAATCAGCCCCAGCATTTT.

This rearrangement joins TRBV20-1 to TRBJ2-7; D might be TRBD1 (6 bases). Germline V gene lookup returns CDR1 DFQATT and CDR2 SNEGSKA (reference sequence). The germline V and J ends were trimmed by 7 bases and 2 bases, with 12 bases remaining between them. The CDR3 has 12 amino acids. CDR3 in amino acids: CSGTGNAYEQYF. The CDR3 DNA sequence: TGCAGTGGAACAGGGAATGCCTACGAGCAGTACTTC.

This clonotype has ten or more counts. The chain joins TRBV7-2 to TRBJ2-1, with D tentatively TRBD2 (7 bases). The V gene's germline CDR1 is SGHTA and CDR2 FQGNSA. Trimming cost V 5 bases and J 4 bases, with 15 bases left between them. The CDR3 covers 15 residues. The CDR3 coding sequence is TGTGCCAGCAGCCCTAGCGGTGGGACATACAATGAGCAGTTCTTC. Translation gives CASSPSGGTYNEQFF.

V usage is TRBV20-1 and J usage is TRBJ2-7, with TRBD1 identical over 8 bases. CDR3 length: 15 amino acids. Germline V gene sequence: CDR1 DFQATT, CDR2 SNEGSKA (reference sequence). After removal of 1 base from V and 2 bases from J, the junction contained 7 bases not matched to a gene. The CDR3 nucleotides are TGCAGTGCTAGAGCCGGGACAGGAACACCCTACGAGCAGTACTTC. Translation gives CSARAGTGTPYEQYF.

This sequence joins TRBV20-1 and TRBJ2-1; D ambiguous. The V gene lost 4 bases and the J gene lost 2 bases, with 6 bases spanning the gap. Germline-derived CDR1 and CDR2 are DFQATT and SNEGSKA (reference sequence). CDR3 length equals 12 residues. The CDR3 DNA sequence: TGCAGTGCTACCAAGACCTACAATGAGCAGTTCTTC. Its protein product is CSATKTYNEQFF.

This clonotype was observed a handful of times. The chain carries TRBV7-2 and TRBJ2-1; 10 bases fit TRBD2. The CDR3 covers 21 residues. In germline, CDR1 is SGHTA, CDR2 FQGNSA. Germline trimming cut 0 bases from V and 3 bases from J; bases unmatched to any gene: 17. CDR3 bases: TGTGCCAGCAGCTTAGCCCTGGGGGGGGCTAGCGGGAGCCCGTACTACAATGAGCAGTTCTTC. It translates to CASSLALGGASGSPYYNEQFF.

The chain couples TRBV7-2 to TRBJ2-7; 9 bases align to TRBD1. The CDR3 totals 13 residues. Germline trimming cut 5 bases from V and 5 bases from J; bases unmatched to any gene: 4. Germline values: CDR1 SGHTA, CDR2 FQGNSA. CDR3 in amino acids: CASSVGQGHEQYF. The CDR3 DNA sequence: TGTGCCAGCAGCGTGGGACAGGGCCACGAGCAGTACTTC.

This clonotype was counted many times. The rearrangement links TRBV7-3 to TRBJ2-7; possibly TRBD2 for D (6 bases). Per germline, CDR1 SGHTA and CDR2 FQGTGA. The CDR3 runs 15 residues. Trimming removed 5 bases at V and 4 bases at J, with 18 bases between. CDR3 in DNA: TGTGCCAGCAGCCTCGAGGGAGGACGCCCATACGAGCAGTACTTC. It is translated as CASSLEGGRPYEQYF. Complete variable domain (other parts from reference TRBV7-3 and TRBJ2-7): GAGVSQTPSNKVTEKGKYVELRCDPISGHTALYWYRQSLGQGPEFLIYFQGTGAADDSGLPNDRFFAVRPEGSVSTLKIQRTERGDSAVYLCASSLEGGRPYEQYFGPGTRLTVT.

This clonotype was recorded a few times. The chain couples TRBV18 to TRBJ1-4; 7 bases are a match to TRBD1. The germline gives CDR1 KGHSH, CDR2 LQKENI. The J segment lost 3 bases and the V segment lost 2 bases, leaving 3 bases of the junction unmatched. CDR3 length: 15 residues. The CDR3 spells CASSPEGASNEKLFF. The CDR3 bases are TGTGCCAGCTCACCAGAGGGGGCGTCTAATGAAAAACTGTTTTTT. The complete variable domain, with remaining parts taken from reference TRBV18 and TRBJ1-4, reads NAGVMQNPRHLVRRRGQEARLRCSPMKGHSHVYWYRQLPEEGLKFMVYLQKENIIDESGMPKERFSAEFPKEGPSILRIQQVVRGDSAAYFCASSPEGASNEKLFFGSGTQLSVL.

This clonotype was seen only a few times. The chain's CDR3 is CAIRMGQHNSPLHF. The CDR3 nucleotides read TGTGCCATCAGAATGGGACAGCATAATTCACCCCTCCACTTT. V gene TRBV10-3 combines with J gene TRBJ1-6; 7 nucleotides agree with TRBD1. V dropped 6 bases and J dropped 5; count of bases not matched to a gene: 4. The CDR3 spans 14 residues. Germline V gene sequence: CDR1 ENHRY, CDR2 SYGVKD.

This clonotype was counted ten times or more. The J gene is TRBJ2-7, the V gene TRBV29-1; D is ambiguous. Germline V gene sequence: CDR1 SQVTM, CDR2 ANQGSEA. The CDR3 loop spans 12 amino acids. The V end was cut by 5 bases, the J end by 2 bases, with 10 bases between. This CDR3 reads CSVSDLAYEQYF. The CDR3 nucleotides read TGCAGCGTTTCCGACTTAGCCTACGAGCAGTACTTC.

This clonotype was counted ten times or more. The genes are TRBV5-1 and TRBJ2-1; D might be TRBD1 (7 bases). V was trimmed by 7 bases and J by 4 bases, leaving 18 bases between them. Germline V gene sequence: CDR1 SGHRS, CDR2 YFSETQ. The CDR3 runs to 15 residues. The CDR3 nucleotides are TGCGCCAGCTCCTCCGCAGGGGGGAAATACAATGAGCAGTTCTTC. This encodes CASSSAGGKYNEQFF.

J is TRBJ2-6 and V is TRBV2; maybe TRBD2 (5 bases). Germline CDR1 and CDR2: SNHLY and FYNNEI. This CDR3 is 17 amino acids long. This CDR3 reads CTCSFEGLRSGANVLTF. The CDR3 coding sequence is TGTACCTGCAGTTTTGAGGGTTTACGGTCTGGGGCCAACGTCCTGACTTTC.

This clonotype appeared a single time. This chain links TRBV5-4 with TRBJ1-1; 11 bases line up with TRBD1. The CDR3 length is 16 residues. Trimming took 5 bases from V and 0 from J; bases not matched to a gene: 6. Germline V lookup: CDR1 SGHNT, CDR2 YYREEE (reference sequence). Here the CDR3 DNA reads TGTGCCAGCAGAAACGGACAGGGGGCCATGAACACTGAAGCTTTCTTT. Translation: CASRNGQGAMNTEAFF.

The chain is built from TRBV7-2 and TRBJ1-4; no reliable D call. The length of the CDR3 is 12 residues. Looked up from germline, CDR1 is SGHTA and CDR2 is FQGNSA. V lost 1 base to trimming and J lost 10 bases, with 7 bases between them. The chain's CDR3 is CASSLEVGKLFF. CDR3 DNA: TGTGCCAGCAGCTTAGAGGTGGGAAAACTGTTTTTT.

This clonotype turned up a few times. This rearrangement joins TRBV21-1 to TRBJ2-1; the table calls TRBD2, which could not be checked here. TRBV21-1 is annotated as a pseudogene. The CDR3 has 16 amino acids. CDR3: CASSKGVPSLYNEQFF. The CDR3 DNA reads as TGTGCCAGCAGCAAAGGGGTCCCATCCCTCTACAATGAGCAGTTCTTC.

The CDR3 here is CASSPGWQKNKGELFF. The CDR3, as DNA: TGTGCCAGCAGTCCTGGGTGGCAGAAGAATAAGGGGGAGCTGTTTTTT. The chain is built from TRBV27 and TRBJ2-2; D is unclear. The CDR3 has 16 amino acids. Germline assignment: CDR1 MNHEY and CDR2 SMNVEV (reference sequence). V was shortened by 5 bases and J by 8 bases, with 21 bases between the two germline ends.

In its sample, this clonotype was seen a few times. The chain combines TRBV20-1 with TRBJ2-5, with D possibly being TRBD2 (7 bases). The CDR3 spans 11 residues. V lost 7 bases and J 4 bases, leaving 10 bases between the germline ends. CDR1 and CDR2 from the germline V gene are DFQATT and SNEGSKA (reference sequence). This chain's CDR3 is CSGGGAETQYF. CDR3 sequence (DNA): TGCAGTGGAGGGGGGGCAGAGACCCAGTACTTC.

This clonotype occurred many times. The chain combines TRBV4-1 with TRBJ2-2, with no clear D. Between the trimmed V and J ends, which lost 0 bases and 6 bases, there was a span of 8 bases. Germline values: CDR1 MGHRA, CDR2 YSYEKL. The CDR3 extends over 14 amino acids. The CDR3: CASSQDGQAGELFF. For the CDR3, the DNA is TGCGCCAGCAGCCAAGATGGGCAGGCCGGGGAGCTGTTTTTT.